This T cell receptor (beta chain) originates from a study of cytomegalovirus exposure and HLA in healthy donors. Study details: From HLA-typed donors, an early data release held around 80 million unique TCRs.

The PCR had 60 Vbeta and 13 Jbeta primers. The assay was immunoSEQ multiplex PCR, and TCRdb's table has in-frame clones only and misses some. The table includes 120,000 to 150,000 clones, 70% to 80% detected once. The study, taken as a whole, reports: The authors reported that TCR beta sequences could predict HLA-A and HLA-B alleles. These predictions were accurate for most subjects in the first cohort.

Each donor was healthy, and each was a bone marrow donor. On this clone itself: Antigen: not known.

The sequencing input was PBMCs. The TCR was taken from a female donor in good health and CMV-seronegative.

DNA for the CDR3: TGCGCCAGCAGCTTGACCGGGGCGGGAAACACCGGGGAGCTGTTTTTT. This sequence encodes CASSLTGAGNTGELFF. The chain has TRBV5-1 and TRBJ2-2; D may be TRBD2 (6 bases). The CDR3 runs 16 residues. Germline CDR1 and CDR2: SGHRS and YFSETQ. The V end was cut by 1 base, the J end by 2 bases, with 12 bases between.